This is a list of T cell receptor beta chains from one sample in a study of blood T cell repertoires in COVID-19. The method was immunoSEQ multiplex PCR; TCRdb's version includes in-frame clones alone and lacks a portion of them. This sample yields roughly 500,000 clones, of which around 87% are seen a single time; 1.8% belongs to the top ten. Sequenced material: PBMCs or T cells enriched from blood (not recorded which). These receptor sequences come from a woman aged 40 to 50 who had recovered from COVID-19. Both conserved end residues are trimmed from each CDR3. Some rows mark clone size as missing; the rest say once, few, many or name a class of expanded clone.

ASSLPRQGRGYT TRBJ1-2 few TRBV11-2
ASSTGQIEGTQY TRBJ2-5 few TRBV2
ASRNGQGDGYT TRBJ1-2 - TRBV12-3/TRBV12-4
ASSQDGGDRGYEQY TRBJ2-7 - TRBV4-2
ASSFDRVSQPQH TRBJ1-5 - TRBV7-2
SVEREANTEAF TRBJ1-1 - TRBV29-1
ASPAGGETQY TRBJ2-5 - TRBV21-1
ASSLWSSGTPYEQY TRBJ2-7 - TRBV5-4
ASSLLGLAGGGEQF TRBJ2-1 - TRBV7-2
ASSADRVETQY TRBJ2-5 - TRBV5-1
AISESRAPGE TRBJ2-7 - TRBV10-3
ASSATSGQTTAYNSPLH TRBJ1-6 - TRBV9
ASSPGTEALIEAF TRBJ1-1 - TRBV5-4
ASMGGRLNTEAF TRBJ1-1 - TRBV10-2
ASSLDRVASPLH TRBJ1-6 once TRBV7-2
ASSIMTSGYEQY TRBJ2-7 - TRBV27
ASSYSDRHEQY TRBJ2-7 - TRBV6-6
ASSGQGVIGGYT TRBJ1-2 once TRBV7-2
ASSEPGQGNNEQF TRBJ2-1 once TRBV2
ASSDGQGHRETQY TRBJ2-5 - TRBV5-1